This TCR beta chain stems from a study of radiation and T cells in renal cell carcinoma. Germline loops: CDR1 SGHNT, CDR2 YYREEE (reference sequence). The V end was cut by 5 bases, the J end by 0 bases, with 12 bases between. The CDR3 covers 14 residues. Assay used: immunoSEQ multiplex PCR; TCRdb lists only in-frame clones, some missing. The data show 65,000 to 80,000 clones, 70% to 90% seen once. Noted time point: blood 2 weeks post-SBRT. Treatment indicated: 15 Gy SBRT to primary tumor, nephrectomy 4 weeks later. Clear cell pathology was present in this patient's renal cell carcinoma. This clonotype was obtained from a woman between 45 and 60 years old with renal cell carcinoma. The V gene is TRBV5-4, the J gene TRBJ2-7; D gene ambiguous. The specimen was blood, collected from a patient whose treatment included radiotherapy and nephrectomy. The CDR3 here is CASRSDFSSYEQYF. As DNA, the CDR3 is TGTGCCAGCAGATCAGACTTCAGCTCCTACGAGCAGTACTTC.